Sequencing of this TCR beta chain was carried out in a study of OX40 agonist ivuxolimab in advanced cancers. Study background: Patients took ivuxolimab, an agonistic anti-OX40 (CD134) antibody. Patients undergoing dose escalation presented with hepatocellular carcinoma, melanoma, renal cell or head and neck cancer. Study findings and constraints: Normalized T-cell clonal expansion was also low in some nonresponders.

This CDR3 region has 15 residues. Germline CDR1 is SEHNR and CDR2 is FQNEAQ (reference sequence). V lost 4 bases to trimming and J lost 3 bases; unmatched junction nucleotides: 6. Assay used: immunoSEQ multiplex PCR; TCRdb lists only in-frame clones, some missing. The sample yields fewer than 75,000 clones, 88% seen once. Details on this clone: Its specificity is unknown.

The clonotype comes from an adult with an advanced solid tumor such as melanoma, head and neck, liver or kidney cancer. The sample here was CD4+ or CD8+ T cells sorted from blood, taken in a trial of the OX40 agonist ivuxolimab. The gene calls are TRBV7-9 and TRBJ1-5; 7 nucleotides agree with TRBD1. The CDR3 DNA is TGTGCCAGCAGCTCGAGTGACAGGGTCAATCAGCCCCAGCATTTT. Protein sequence: CASSSSDRVNQPQHF.